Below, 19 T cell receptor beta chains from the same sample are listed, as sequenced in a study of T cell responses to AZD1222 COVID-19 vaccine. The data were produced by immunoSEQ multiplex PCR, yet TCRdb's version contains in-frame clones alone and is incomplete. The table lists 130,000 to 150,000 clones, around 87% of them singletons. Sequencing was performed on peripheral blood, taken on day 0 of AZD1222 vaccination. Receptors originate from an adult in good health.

In nucleotides, the CDR3 is TGTGCCAGCAGTGAAAGGGGGGGGGAAGGATCGGACACTGAAGCTTTCTTT. Residues: CASSERGGEGSDTEAFF. This chain joins TRBV6-1 and TRBJ1-1; D possibly corresponds to TRBD1 (6 bases). The CDR3 is made up of 17 amino acids. The germline V and J ends were trimmed by 2 bases and 3 bases, with 19 bases remaining between them. From germline, CDR1 is MNHNS and CDR2 SASEGT.

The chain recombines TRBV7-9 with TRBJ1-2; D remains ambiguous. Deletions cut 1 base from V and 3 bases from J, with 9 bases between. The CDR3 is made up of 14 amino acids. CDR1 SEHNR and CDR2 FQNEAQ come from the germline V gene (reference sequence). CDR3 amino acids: CASSLGRTDYGYTF. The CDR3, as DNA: TGTGCCAGCAGCTTAGGGCGGACGGACTATGGCTACACCTTC.

The CDR3 loop is CASSEEPAGVIDEQFF. The CDR3 DNA follows: TGTGCCAGCAGTGAAGAGCCAGCGGGAGTAATAGATGAGCAGTTCTTC. The genes are TRBV6-1 and TRBJ2-1; 8 bases match TRBD2. Germline CDR1 and CDR2: MNHNS and SASEGT. The ends lost 1 base at V and 8 bases at J; junction bases unmatched: 10. This CDR3 has 16 amino acids.

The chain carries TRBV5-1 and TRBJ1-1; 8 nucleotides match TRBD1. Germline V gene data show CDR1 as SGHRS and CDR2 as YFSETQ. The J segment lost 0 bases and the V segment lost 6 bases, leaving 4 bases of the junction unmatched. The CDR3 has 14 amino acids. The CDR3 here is CASTDRVMNTEAFF. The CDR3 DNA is TGCGCCAGCACGGACAGGGTGATGAACACTGAAGCTTTCTTT.

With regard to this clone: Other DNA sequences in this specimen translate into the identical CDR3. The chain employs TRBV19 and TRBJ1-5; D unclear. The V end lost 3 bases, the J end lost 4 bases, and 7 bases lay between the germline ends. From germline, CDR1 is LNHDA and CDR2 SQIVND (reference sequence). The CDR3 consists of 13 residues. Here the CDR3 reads CASSIERNQPQHF. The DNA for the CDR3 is TGTGCCAGTAGTATCGAGCGGAATCAGCCCCAGCATTTT.

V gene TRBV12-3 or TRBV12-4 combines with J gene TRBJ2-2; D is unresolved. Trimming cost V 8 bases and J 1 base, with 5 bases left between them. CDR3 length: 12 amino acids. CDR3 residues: CASLKNTGELFF. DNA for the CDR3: TGTGCCAGCCTCAAGAACACCGGGGAGCTGTTTTTT.

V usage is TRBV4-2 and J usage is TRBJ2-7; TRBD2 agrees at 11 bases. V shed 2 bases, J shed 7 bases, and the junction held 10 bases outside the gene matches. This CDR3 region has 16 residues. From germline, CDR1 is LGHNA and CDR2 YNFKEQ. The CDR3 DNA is TGTGCCAGCAGCCAACCGACTAGCGGGGACTTCGAGGAGCAGTACTTC. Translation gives CASSQPTSGDFEEQYF.

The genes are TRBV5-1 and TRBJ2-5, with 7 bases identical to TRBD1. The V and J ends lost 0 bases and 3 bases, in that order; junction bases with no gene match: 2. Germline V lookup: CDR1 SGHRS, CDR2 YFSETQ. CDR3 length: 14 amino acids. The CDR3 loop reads CASSLGTGKETQYF. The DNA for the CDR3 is TGCGCCAGCAGCTTGGGGACAGGAAAAGAGACCCAGTACTTC.

The CDR3 protein is CASSPEMGGVMNTEAFF. The CDR3 region has the DNA TGTGCCAGCTCCCCGGAGATGGGGGGAGTCATGAACACTGAAGCTTTCTTT. The chain employs TRBV18 and TRBJ1-1, with a possible D match to TRBD1 (5 bases). The CDR3 is 17 amino acids. V was trimmed by 6 bases and J by 0 bases, leaving 20 bases between them. CDR1 is KGHSH, CDR2 LQKENI, per germline. The variable domain in full, with the rest retrieved from reference TRBV18 and TRBJ1-1, is NAGVMQNPRHLVRRRGQEARLRCSPMKGHSHVYWYRQLPEEGLKFMVYLQKENIIDESGMPKERFSAEFPKEGPSILRIQQVVRGDSAAYFCASSPEMGGVMNTEAFFGQGTRLTVV.

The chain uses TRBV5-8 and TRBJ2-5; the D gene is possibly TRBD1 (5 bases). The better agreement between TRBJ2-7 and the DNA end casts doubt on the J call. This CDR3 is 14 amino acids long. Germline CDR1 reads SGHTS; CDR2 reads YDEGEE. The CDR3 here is CASSLVAGTYEQYF. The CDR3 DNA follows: TGTGCCAGCAGCTTGGTTGCAGGGACCTACGAGCAGTACTTC.

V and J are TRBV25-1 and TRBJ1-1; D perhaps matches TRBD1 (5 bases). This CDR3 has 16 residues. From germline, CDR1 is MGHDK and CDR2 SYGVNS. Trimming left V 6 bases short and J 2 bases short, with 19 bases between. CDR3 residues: CASRAIVGVGNTEAFF. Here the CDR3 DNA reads TGTGCCAGCAGGGCAATCGTAGGGGTGGGAAACACTGAAGCTTTCTTT.

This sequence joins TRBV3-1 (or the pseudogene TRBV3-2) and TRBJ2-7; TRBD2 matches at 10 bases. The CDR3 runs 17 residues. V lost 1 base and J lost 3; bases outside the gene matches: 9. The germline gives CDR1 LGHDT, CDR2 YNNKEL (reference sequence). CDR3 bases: TGTGCCAGCAGCCAAGGGCTAGCGGGAGCGTTCCACTACGAGCAGTACTTC. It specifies CASSQGLAGAFHYEQYF.

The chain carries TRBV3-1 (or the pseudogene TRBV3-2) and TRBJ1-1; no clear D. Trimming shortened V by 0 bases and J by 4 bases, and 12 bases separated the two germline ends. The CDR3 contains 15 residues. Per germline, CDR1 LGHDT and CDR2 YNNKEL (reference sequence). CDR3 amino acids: CASSQEEGEGTEAFF. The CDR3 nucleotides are TGTGCCAGCAGCCAAGAAGAGGGTGAGGGCACTGAAGCTTTCTTT.

CDR3 residues: CASSLGGGLYGYTF. CDR3 in DNA: TGTGCCAGCAGCTTAGGAGGGGGACTCTATGGCTACACCTTC. V is TRBV13 and J is TRBJ1-2, with a tentative D call TRBD1 (6 bases). CDR3 length: 14 residues. Germline V gene sequence: CDR1 PRHDT, CDR2 FYEKMQ (reference sequence). Between the trimmed V and J ends, which lost 0 bases and 4 bases, there was a span of 9 bases.

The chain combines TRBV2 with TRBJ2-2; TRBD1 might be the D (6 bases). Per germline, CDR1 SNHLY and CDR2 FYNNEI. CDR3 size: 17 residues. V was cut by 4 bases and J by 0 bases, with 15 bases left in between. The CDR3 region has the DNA TGTGCCAGCAGTGGGGGGCTCGGGACCGCGAACACCGGGGAGCTGTTTTTT. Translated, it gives CASSGGLGTANTGELFF.

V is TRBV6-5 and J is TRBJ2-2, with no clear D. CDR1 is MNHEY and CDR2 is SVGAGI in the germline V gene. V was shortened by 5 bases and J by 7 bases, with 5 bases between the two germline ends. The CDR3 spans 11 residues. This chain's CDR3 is CASSRLGELFF. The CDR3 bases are TGTGCCAGCAGTAGGCTCGGGGAGCTGTTTTTT.

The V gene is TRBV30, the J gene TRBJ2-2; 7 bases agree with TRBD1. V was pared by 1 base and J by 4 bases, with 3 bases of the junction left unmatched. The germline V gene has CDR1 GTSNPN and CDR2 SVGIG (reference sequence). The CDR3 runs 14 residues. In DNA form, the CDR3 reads TGTGCCTGGAGTGCACAGGGGACCACCGGGGAGCTGTTTTTT. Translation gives CAWSAQGTTGELFF.

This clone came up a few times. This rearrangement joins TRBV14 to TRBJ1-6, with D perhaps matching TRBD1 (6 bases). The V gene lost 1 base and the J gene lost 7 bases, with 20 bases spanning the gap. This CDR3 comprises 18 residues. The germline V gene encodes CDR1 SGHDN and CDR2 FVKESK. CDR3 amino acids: CASSQGPFQGSWNSPLHF. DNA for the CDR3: TGTGCCAGCAGCCAAGGTCCCTTTCAGGGGAGCTGGAATTCACCCCTCCACTTT.

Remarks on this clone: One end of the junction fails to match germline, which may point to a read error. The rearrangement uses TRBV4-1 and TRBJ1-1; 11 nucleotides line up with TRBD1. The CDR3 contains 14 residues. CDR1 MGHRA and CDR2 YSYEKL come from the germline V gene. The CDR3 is CASSQVGDRGLTTF. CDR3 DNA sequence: TGCGCCAGCAGCCAAGTGGGGGACAGGGGGTTAACCACCTTT.